The 19 T cell receptor beta chains presented below share a single source sample, sequenced in a study of Graves' ophthalmopathy and Graves' hyperthyroidism. For repertoire sequencing, the TCR beta CDR3 regions were amplified from RNA transcripts. Following a first-round RT-PCR that used HTBI primers, a second-round multiplex PCR was carried out. TCRdb passed the multiplex PCR reads through MiXCR, listing each CDR3 protein once. This table holds just over 400,000 distinct CDR3 sequences, 21% found once. Sequenced material: peripheral blood. The receptors were gathered from a woman in her late teens or twenties with stable Graves' hyperthyroidism.

This clonotype was counted only a few times. This chain links TRBV20-1 with TRBJ1-5, with 7 bases matching TRBD1. The germline gives CDR1 DFQATT, CDR2 SNEGSKA (reference sequence). V was pared by 0 bases and J by 4 bases, with 3 bases of the junction left unmatched. CDR3 size: 14 residues. The CDR3 region has the DNA TGCAGTGCTAGAGATGGACAGGAGAATCAGCCCCAGCATTTT. It specifies CSARDGQENQPQHF.

This clonotype occurred many times. The V call is TRBV30, the J call TRBJ1-2; tentative D call: TRBD1 (6 bases). This CDR3 comprises 14 residues. The V end lost 1 base, the J end lost 8 bases, and 17 bases lay between the germline ends. CDR1 and CDR2 from the germline V gene are GTSNPN and SVGIG (reference sequence). The CDR3 DNA follows: TGTGCCTGGAGTGCTAAGATCCGCGGGGGCGGCTACACCTTC. This gives the protein CAWSAKIRGGGYTF.

This clonotype has a count of ten or more. The gene calls are TRBV10-3 and TRBJ1-1; no reliable D call. There are 14 residues in the CDR3. V gave up 6 bases and J gave up 6 bases, with 17 bases separating them. The germline gives CDR1 ENHRY, CDR2 SYGVKD. The CDR3 protein is CAIRPRGRDAEAFF. Here the CDR3 DNA reads TGTGCCATCAGGCCACGTGGTCGGGATGCTGAAGCTTTCTTT.

This clonotype was found many times. The gene calls are TRBV28 and TRBJ2-7, with 7 bases lining up with TRBD1. Germline CDR1 is MDHEN and CDR2 is SYDVKM. V shed 4 bases and J 3 bases; nucleotides not matched to a gene: 9. CDR3 size: 15 residues. CDR3 region: CASSSPGQLFYEQYF. The CDR3 coding sequence is TGTGCCAGCAGTTCACCGGGACAGCTGTTCTACGAGCAGTACTTC. The variable domain in full, completed from reference TRBV28 and TRBJ2-7, reads DVKVTQSSRYLVKRTGEKVFLECVQDMDHENMFWYRQDPGLGLRLIYFSYDVKMKEKGDIPEGYSVSREKKERFSLILESASTNQTSMYLCASSSPGQLFYEQYFGPGTRLTVT.

The chain recombines TRBV20-1 with TRBJ2-7; no reliable D call. The CDR3 runs to 12 residues. The germline V gene encodes CDR1 DFQATT and CDR2 SNEGSKA (reference sequence). The CDR3 sequence is CSSPKTGYEQYF. DNA for the CDR3: TGCAGCTCCCCCAAGACGGGCTACGAGCAGTACTTC.

This clonotype has at least ten counts. This chain uses TRBV27 with TRBJ2-7; D is unresolved. The CDR3 consists of 13 residues. Germline V gene sequence: CDR1 MNHEY, CDR2 SMNVEV (reference sequence). V dropped 6 bases and J dropped 5 bases, with 14 bases sitting between them. Written as DNA, the CDR3 is TGTGCCAGCAGGGCCAGGACCTGGGACGAGCAGTACTTC. It codes for CASRARTWDEQYF.

The V gene is TRBV20-1, the J gene TRBJ1-1; D perhaps matches TRBD1 (6 bases). Trimming pared 6 bases from V and 3 bases from J, leaving 14 bases between. The CDR3 loop spans 13 amino acids. Germline assignment: CDR1 DFQATT and CDR2 SNEGSKA (reference sequence). The CDR3 sequence is CSARGNGDTEAFF. The CDR3 DNA reads TGCAGTGCCAGGGGCAATGGGGACACTGAAGCTTTCTTT.

There are many counts of this clonotype. The V gene is TRBV19, the J gene TRBJ2-7; tentatively, D is TRBD1 or TRBD2 (5 bases each). Trimming shortened V by 4 bases and J by 2 bases, and 15 bases separated the two germline ends. The CDR3 totals 15 residues. Germline-derived CDR1 and CDR2 are LNHDA and SQIVND (reference sequence). The DNA for the CDR3 is TGTGCCAGTAGTAGGGGGACCATCCTTACCTACGAGCAGTACTTC. It encodes CASSRGTILTYEQYF.

The CDR3 coding sequence is TGTGCCACCAGCAGAGAAAAGTTAGCGGGAGCCAGCGGGGAGCTGTTTTTT. Encoded protein: CATSREKLAGASGELFF. J is TRBJ2-2 and V is TRBV15, with 9 bases that match TRBD2. The V gene's germline CDR1 is LNHNV and CDR2 YYDKDF (reference sequence). The V segment lost 0 bases and the J segment 7 bases; nucleotides outside the gene matches: 9. The CDR3 contains 17 residues.

This chain links TRBV12-3 or TRBV12-4 with TRBJ1-1; 7 bases line up with TRBD1. V lost 5 bases and J lost 5; bases outside the gene matches: 5. This CDR3 spans 13 amino acids. DNA of the CDR3: TGTGCCAGCAGTCCTCAGGGACAGACTGAAGCTTTCTTT. It is translated as CASSPQGQTEAFF.

This clonotype was detected once. The chain joins TRBV6-1 to TRBJ2-7; D gene uncertain. The CDR3 covers 14 residues. V lost 4 bases, J lost 0 bases, and 10 bases lay in between. Germline-derived CDR1 and CDR2 are MNHNS and SASEGT. The CDR3 sequence: CASSAAQNSYEQYF. The DNA for the CDR3 is TGTGCCAGCAGTGCAGCACAGAACTCCTACGAGCAGTACTTC.

This clonotype was recorded at least ten times. The CDR3 reads CAISPGLGTYEQYF. DNA of the CDR3: TGTGCCATCAGTCCTGGACTCGGTACCTACGAGCAGTACTTC. The chain carries TRBV10-3 and TRBJ2-7, with D perhaps TRBD2 (5 bases). The germline gives CDR1 ENHRY, CDR2 SYGVKD. This CDR3 comprises 14 residues. V was clipped by 5 bases and J by 2 bases, with 13 bases between them.

This clonotype was seen repeatedly, ten times or more. The V and J genes are TRBV12-3 or TRBV12-4 and TRBJ1-2; D is unclear. V lost 0 bases to trimming and J lost 1 base, with 6 bases between them. This CDR3 comprises 14 residues. CDR3 loop: CASSLARGNYGYTF. The DNA for the CDR3 is TGTGCCAGCAGTTTAGCACGGGGTAACTATGGCTACACCTTC.

This clonotype showed up many times. CDR3 in amino acids: CASSLTGGLTNQPQHF. CDR3 nucleotide sequence: TGCGCCAGCAGCCTGACAGGGGGCTTAACAAATCAGCCCCAGCATTTT. The chain uses TRBV4-1 and TRBJ1-5; 10 bases are shared with TRBD1. V was pared by 4 bases and J by 4 bases, with 7 bases of the junction left unmatched. The germline CDR1 and CDR2 sequences are MGHRA and YSYEKL. The CDR3 has 16 amino acids.

This clonotype was found many times. This chain uses TRBV27 with TRBJ1-6; D uncertain. The ends were cut back, 0 bases at V and 0 bases at J, with 6 bases in the middle. Germline CDR1 reads MNHEY; CDR2 reads SMNVEV (reference sequence). The CDR3 consists of 16 residues. Written as DNA, the CDR3 is TGTGCCAGCAGTTTATCTCTCTCCTCCTATAATTCACCCCTCCACTTT. Amino acids: CASSLSLSSYNSPLHF.

Points on this clonotype: Compared with germline, one end of the junction differs, possibly owing to a read error. The CDR3 region is CACSPGDRETQYF. DNA for the CDR3: TGTGCCTGCAGTCCGGGAGACCGAGAGACCCAATACTTC. The chain combines TRBV6-2 or TRBV6-3 with TRBJ2-5; D is possibly TRBD2 (6 bases). This CDR3 spans 13 amino acids. Germline V lookup: CDR1 MNHEY, CDR2 SVGEGT.

The rearrangement joins TRBV20-1 to TRBJ1-6; TRBD1 aligns across 7 bases. Germline V lookup: CDR1 DFQATT, CDR2 SNEGSKA (reference sequence). Unmatched junction bases numbered 7, after V lost 3 bases and J lost 8 bases. This CDR3 has 14 residues. CDR3 bases: TGCAGTGCTAGCCTGAGGGGGCTAGATTCACCCCTCCACTTT. This encodes CSASLRGLDSPLHF.

This clonotype has at least ten counts. The chain carries TRBV20-1 and TRBJ1-2; weak D call: TRBD1 (6 bases). V lost 5 bases and J 4 bases, leaving 17 bases between the germline ends. The length of the CDR3 is 14 residues. Germline assignment: CDR1 DFQATT and CDR2 SNEGSKA (reference sequence). DNA of the CDR3: TGCAGTGCTGGAGGGGGGGGTTCTCCCTATGGCTACACCTTC. It codes for CSAGGGGSPYGYTF.

This clonotype has a count of ten or more. The rearrangement links TRBV5-1 to TRBJ2-7, with D tentatively TRBD2 (5 bases). The CDR3 covers 14 residues. V was clipped by 3 bases and J by 5 bases, with 15 bases between them. The germline V gene encodes CDR1 SGHRS and CDR2 YFSETQ. The CDR3 bases are TGCGCCAGCAGCTCATTACTAGGTTCGCACGAGCAGTACTTC. Translated, it gives CASSSLLGSHEQYF.